The next 17 T cell receptor beta chains were all read from a single sample in a study of PD-1 blockade in mismatch repair-deficient tumors. Clones were read by immunoSEQ multiplex PCR, and TCRdb kept only the in-frame ones, dropping some. This table has about 68,000 clones, 70% to 85% appearing once. This specimen was peripheral blood, taken 2 weeks after starting pembrolizumab. Source of these receptors: an adult with mismatch repair-deficient cancer.

This chain connects TRBV9 to TRBJ2-7; 7 bases fit TRBD1. The J call may not be correct, given that the DNA end is closer to TRBJ2-1. Germline assignment: CDR1 SGDLS and CDR2 YYNGEE. CDR3 length: 16 amino acids. The CDR3 spells CASSPQGGRAYNEQFF. In nucleotides, the CDR3 is TGTGCCAGCAGCCCCCAAGGGGGCCGCGCCTACAATGAGCAGTTCTTC.

A single count supports this clone. V usage is TRBV27 and J usage is TRBJ2-1; D ambiguous. There are 14 residues in the CDR3. Germline CDR1 is MNHEY and CDR2 is SMNVEV (reference sequence). The V end lost 2 bases, the J end lost 9 bases, and 14 bases lay between the germline ends. As DNA, the CDR3 is TGTGCCAGCAGTTTAGGCAGTGATAGGAGTGAGCAGTTCTTC. Translating gives CASSLGSDRSEQFF.

This chain joins TRBV7-3 and TRBJ2-7, with D perhaps being TRBD1 or TRBD2 (5 bases each). The CDR3 is made up of 15 amino acids. V gave up 5 bases and J gave up 3 bases, with 17 bases separating them. Germline V gives CDR1 SGHTA, CDR2 FQGTGA. The CDR3 coding sequence is TGTGCCAGCAGCCCTAATGGGGGAGAAGTCTACGAGCAGTACTTC. The encoded protein is CASSPNGGEVYEQYF.

The rearrangement uses TRBV4-3 and TRBJ2-1; 10 bases are shared with TRBD2. The CDR3 runs 17 residues. The V and J ends lost 2 bases and 5 bases, in that order; junction bases with no gene match: 9. Germline assignment: CDR1 LGHNA and CDR2 YSLEER. The DNA for the CDR3 is TGCGCCAGCAGCCAACAGACCGGGACTAGCGTAGACAATGAGCAGTTCTTC. Protein product: CASSQQTGTSVDNEQFF.

V is TRBV7-9 and J is TRBJ2-3; no reliable D call. Germline V gives CDR1 SEHNR, CDR2 FQNEAQ (reference sequence). This CDR3 has 13 amino acids. Trimming shortened V by 5 bases and J by 3 bases, and 9 bases separated the two germline ends. The CDR3 loop reads CASSRIGTDTQYF. For the CDR3, the DNA is TGTGCCAGCAGCCGGATTGGGACAGATACGCAGTATTTT.

J is TRBJ1-2 and V is TRBV4-3; D is possibly TRBD1 (5 bases). Per the germline V gene, CDR1 is LGHNA and CDR2 is YSLEER. The CDR3 loop spans 15 amino acids. The V and J ends lost 4 bases and 2 bases respectively, with 14 bases between them. This CDR3 is CASSPDGGVNYGYTF. The CDR3 nucleotides are TGCGCCAGCAGCCCAGATGGGGGGGTCAACTATGGCTACACCTTC.

The gene calls are TRBV7-2 and TRBJ1-1; D possibly corresponds to TRBD1 (5 bases). Germline values: CDR1 SGHTA, CDR2 FQGNSA. The CDR3 runs 15 residues. V was shortened by 5 bases and J by 8 bases, with 21 bases between the two germline ends. The CDR3: CASSPSARVGSEAFF. The CDR3 DNA follows: TGTGCCAGCAGCCCTTCCGCCAGGGTGGGATCGGAAGCTTTCTTT.

The chain uses TRBV10-3 and TRBJ1-5; 7 nucleotides agree with TRBD1. Trimming took 6 bases from V and 3 from J; bases not matched to a gene: 8. Germline V lookup: CDR1 ENHRY, CDR2 SYGVKD. CDR3 length: 15 amino acids. The CDR3, as DNA: TGTGCCATCAGAGCTACAGGGGAGGACAATCAGCCCCAGCATTTT. Its protein is CAIRATGEDNQPQHF.

The V and J genes are TRBV27 and TRBJ2-3; D unresolved. Trimming took off 6 bases at V and 4 bases at J, with 5 bases between the two ends. The length of the CDR3 is 11 residues. Looked up from germline, CDR1 is MNHEY and CDR2 is SMNVEV (reference sequence). The CDR3 loop reads CASRRADTQYF. The CDR3 DNA sequence: TGTGCCAGCAGACGGGCAGATACGCAGTATTTT.

V is TRBV2 and J is TRBJ2-7, with 8 bases lining up with TRBD1. Germline lookup yields CDR1 SNHLY and CDR2 FYNNEI. After removal of 3 bases from V and 3 bases from J, the junction contained 7 bases not matched to a gene. CDR3 length equals 15 residues. This chain's CDR3 is CASSEPRGRIYEQYF. The CDR3 nucleotides read TGTGCCAGCAGTGAGCCCAGGGGGCGCATCTACGAGCAGTACTTC.

The J gene is TRBJ2-7, the V gene TRBV19; a weak D match, TRBD1 (6 bases). Germline CDR1 is LNHDA and CDR2 is SQIVND (reference sequence). The length of the CDR3 is 14 residues. Deletions cut 4 bases from V and 2 bases from J, with 12 bases between. The CDR3 protein is CASSSDRSTYEQYF. The CDR3 coding sequence is TGTGCCAGTAGTAGCGACAGGTCGACCTACGAGCAGTACTTC.

J is TRBJ2-7 and V is TRBV10-3, with D possibly matching TRBD2 (6 bases). V was shortened by 7 bases and J by 0 bases, with 13 bases between the two germline ends. Germline V gene lookup returns CDR1 ENHRY and CDR2 SYGVKD. The CDR3 runs to 14 residues. Here the CDR3 reads CAINPTGSSYEQYF. The CDR3 DNA is TGTGCCATCAACCCGACCGGGAGCTCCTACGAGCAGTACTTC.

V is TRBV19 and J is TRBJ2-1; 10 positions match TRBD2. CDR1 is LNHDA and CDR2 is SQIVND in the germline V gene (reference sequence). This CDR3 is 16 amino acids long. Trimming at V came to 1 base and at J to 0 bases, leaving 0 bases not matched to a gene. CDR3 DNA: TGTGCCAGTAGTATAGGACTAGCGGGCTCCTACAATGAGCAGTTCTTC. Amino acids: CASSIGLAGSYNEQFF.

The chain links TRBV6-1 to TRBJ2-7; no clear D. V was pared by 6 bases and J by 3 bases, with 6 bases between. Looked up from germline, CDR1 is MNHNS and CDR2 is SASEGT. CDR3 length equals 11 residues. The CDR3: CASSNFYEQYF. The CDR3 DNA sequence: TGTGCCAGCAGCAATTTCTACGAGCAGTACTTC.

DNA for the CDR3: TGTGCCAGCAGCTTGGGGGGACGTCAGCCCCAGCATTTT. Translation: CASSLGGRQPQHF. The chain joins TRBV5-6 to TRBJ1-5; a weak D match, TRBD1 (5 bases). CDR1 and CDR2 (germline): SGHDT, YYEEEE. The CDR3 contains 13 residues. The ends were cut back, 0 bases at V and 6 bases at J, with 7 bases in the middle.

The genes are TRBV7-8 and TRBJ1-5; 10 bases align to TRBD1. The CDR3 spans 16 residues. Germline V gene lookup returns CDR1 SGHVS and CDR2 FQNEAQ. After removal of 4 bases from V and 9 bases from J, the junction contained 12 bases not matched to a gene. CDR3 protein: CASSSGQGTHFGPQHF. In DNA form, the CDR3 reads TGTGCCAGCAGCTCGGGACAGGGGACTCATTTTGGGCCCCAGCATTTT. The variable domain in full, completed from reference TRBV7-8 and TRBJ1-5, reads GAGVSQSPRYKVAKRGQDVALRCDPISGHVSLFWYQQALGQGPEFLTYFQNEAQLDKSGLPSDRFFAERPEGSVSTLKIQRTQQEDSAVYLCASSSGQGTHFGPQHFGDGTRLSIL.

This clone was picked up one time. One end of the junction does not line up with germline, which may come from a read error. The chain is built from TRBV27 and TRBJ2-7, with a weak D call TRBD1 (5 bases). The CDR3 covers 15 residues. Germline CDR1 MNHEY, CDR2 SMNVEV (reference sequence). This CDR3 reads CASSVSTAPIYEQYF. CDR3 DNA: TGTGCCAGCAGTGTATCGACAGCTCCTATCTACGAGCAGTACTTC.